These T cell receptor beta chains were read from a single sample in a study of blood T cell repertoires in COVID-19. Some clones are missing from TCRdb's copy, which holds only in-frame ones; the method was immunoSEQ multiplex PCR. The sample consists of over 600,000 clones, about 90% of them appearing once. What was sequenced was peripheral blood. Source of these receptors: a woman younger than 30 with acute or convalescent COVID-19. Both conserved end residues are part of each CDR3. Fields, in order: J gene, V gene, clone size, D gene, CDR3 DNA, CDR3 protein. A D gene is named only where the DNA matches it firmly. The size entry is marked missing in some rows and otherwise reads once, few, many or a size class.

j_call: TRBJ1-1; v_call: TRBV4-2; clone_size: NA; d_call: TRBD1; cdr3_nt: TGTGCCAGCAGCCAAGGCGCTCTCGGGACAGTCACTGAAGCTTTCTTT; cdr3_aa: CASSQGALGTVTEAFF
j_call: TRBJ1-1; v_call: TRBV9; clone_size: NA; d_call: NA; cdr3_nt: TGTGCCAGCAGCGCAAATACAGGGTACACTGAAGCTTTCTTT; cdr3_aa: CASSANTGYTEAFF
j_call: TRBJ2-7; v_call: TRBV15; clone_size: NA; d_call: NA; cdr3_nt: TGTGCCACCAGCAGCGGTCGGGGTTACGAGCAGTACTTC; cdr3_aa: CATSSGRGYEQYF
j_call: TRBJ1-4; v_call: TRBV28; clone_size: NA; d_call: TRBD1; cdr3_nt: TGTGCCAGCAGTTCCAGTCGGACAGGCCTTGAAAAACTGTTTTTT; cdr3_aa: CASSSSRTGLEKLFF
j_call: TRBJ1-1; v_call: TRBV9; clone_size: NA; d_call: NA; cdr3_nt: TGTGCCAGCAGCCCAGGGGACAAAAACACTGAAGCTTTCTTT; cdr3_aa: CASSPGDKNTEAFF
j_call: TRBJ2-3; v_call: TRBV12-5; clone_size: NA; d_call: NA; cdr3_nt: TGTGCTAGTGGTTTAAGGACTGACCGCACAGATACGCAGTATTTT; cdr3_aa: CASGLRTDRTDTQYF
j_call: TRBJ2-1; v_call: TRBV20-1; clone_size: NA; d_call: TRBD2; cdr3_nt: TGCAGTGCGAGTAGCGGGGGGGGACACAATGAGCAGTTCTTC; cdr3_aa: CSASSGGGHNEQFF
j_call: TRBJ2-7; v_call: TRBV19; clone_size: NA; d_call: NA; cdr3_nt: TGTGCCAGTAGTATTGGGTACTACTACGAGCAGTACTTC; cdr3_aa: CASSIGYYYEQYF
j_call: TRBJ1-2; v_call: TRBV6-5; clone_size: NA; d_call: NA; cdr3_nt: TGTGCCAGTTCACAGGGTTATGGCTACACCTTC; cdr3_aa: CASSQGYGYTF
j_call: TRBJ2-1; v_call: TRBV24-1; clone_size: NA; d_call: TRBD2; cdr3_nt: TGTGCCACCAGTGATTTAAGACTAGCGGGGGGGGAGCAGTTCTTC; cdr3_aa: CATSDLRLAGGEQFF
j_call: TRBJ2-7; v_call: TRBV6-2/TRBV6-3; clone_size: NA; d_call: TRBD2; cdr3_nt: TGTGCCAGCAGTTACTCGGGACTAGAGTACGAGCAGTACTTC; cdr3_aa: CASSYSGLEYEQYF
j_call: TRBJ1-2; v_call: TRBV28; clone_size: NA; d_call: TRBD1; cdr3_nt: TGTGCCAGCAGGACAGACAGGGTAGATGGCTACACCTTC; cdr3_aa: CASRTDRVDGYTF
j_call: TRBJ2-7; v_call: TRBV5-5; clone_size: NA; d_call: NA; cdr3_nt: TGTGCCAACCGACCCCAGGGCCGCTACGAGCAGTACTTC; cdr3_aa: CANRPQGRYEQYF
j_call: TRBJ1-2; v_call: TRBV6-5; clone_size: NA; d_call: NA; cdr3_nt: TGTGCCAGCAGTTCTGTACTCGTCACAGTGTATGGCTACACCTTC; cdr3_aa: CASSSVLVTVYGYTF
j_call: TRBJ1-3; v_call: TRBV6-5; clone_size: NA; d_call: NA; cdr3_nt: TGTGCCAGCAGCGCAGGGCCCTCTGGAAACACCATATATTTT; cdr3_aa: CASSAGPSGNTIYF
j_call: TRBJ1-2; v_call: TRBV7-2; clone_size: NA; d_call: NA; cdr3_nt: TGTGCCAGCAGCTCTGGGGCCGGGCTCATCTATGGCTACACCTTC; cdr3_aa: CASSSGAGLIYGYTF
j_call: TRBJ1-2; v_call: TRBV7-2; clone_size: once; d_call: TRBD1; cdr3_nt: TGTGCCAGCAGCCCACGACAGGGGAGCGGCTACACCTTC; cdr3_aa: CASSPRQGSGYTF
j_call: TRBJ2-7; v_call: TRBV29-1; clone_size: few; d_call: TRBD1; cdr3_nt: TGCAGCGTACCCGGGACAGGGTCCTACGAGCAGTACTTC; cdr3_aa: CSVPGTGSYEQYF
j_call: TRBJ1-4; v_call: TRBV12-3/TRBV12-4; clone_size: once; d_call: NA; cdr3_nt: TGTGCCAGCAGTTTCGAGGGTGCAAAACTGTTTTTT; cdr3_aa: CASSFEGAKLFF
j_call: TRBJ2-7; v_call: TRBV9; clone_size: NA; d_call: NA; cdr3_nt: TGTGCCAGCAGCGCACAGGGACCGCCGGGCGAGCAGTACTTC; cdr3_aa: CASSAQGPPGEQYF
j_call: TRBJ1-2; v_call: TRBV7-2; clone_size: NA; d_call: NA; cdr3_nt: TGTGCCAGCAGCTCGAAGCGCGGGGGGCTTGGCTACACCTTC; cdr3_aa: CASSSKRGGLGYTF
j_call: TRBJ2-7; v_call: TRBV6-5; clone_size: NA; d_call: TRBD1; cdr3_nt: TGTGCCAGCAGTTTTACAGGGGACGAGCAGTACTTC; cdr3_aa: CASSFTGDEQYF
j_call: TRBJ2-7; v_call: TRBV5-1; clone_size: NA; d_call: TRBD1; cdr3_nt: TGCGCCAGCAGCCCCAGACAGGGCAGCTACGAGCAGTACTTC; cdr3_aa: CASSPRQGSYEQYF
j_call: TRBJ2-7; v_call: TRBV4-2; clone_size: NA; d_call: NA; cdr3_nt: TGTGCCAGCAGCCAAGATGTGGGGGCAGCAGTCTACGAGCAGTACTTC; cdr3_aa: CASSQDVGAAVYEQYF
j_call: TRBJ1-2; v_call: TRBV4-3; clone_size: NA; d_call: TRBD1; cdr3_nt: TGCGCCAGCAGCCAAGACGGCCAGACAGGGTATGGCTACACCTTC; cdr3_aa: CASSQDGQTGYGYTF
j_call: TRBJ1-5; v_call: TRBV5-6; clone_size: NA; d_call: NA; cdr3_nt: TGTGCCAGCAGCTTGGTCTACGAGGGACAGCCCCAGCATTTT; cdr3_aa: CASSLVYEGQPQHF
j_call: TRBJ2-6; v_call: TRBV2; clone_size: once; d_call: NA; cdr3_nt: TGTGCCAGCCGCGACGGGTTTTCTGGGGCCAACGTCCTGACTTTC; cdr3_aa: CASRDGFSGANVLTF
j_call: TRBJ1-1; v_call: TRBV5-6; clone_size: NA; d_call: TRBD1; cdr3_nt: TGTGCCAGCAGCCTGACAGGGACTGAAGCTTTCTTT; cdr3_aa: CASSLTGTEAFF
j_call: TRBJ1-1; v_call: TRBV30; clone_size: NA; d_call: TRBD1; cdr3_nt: TGTGCCTGGAGTGTACGATTTGGGACAGGGCGCCAGAACACTGAAGCTTTCTTT; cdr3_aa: CAWSVRFGTGRQNTEAFF
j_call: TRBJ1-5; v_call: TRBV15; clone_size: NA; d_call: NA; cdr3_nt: TGTGCCACCAGCTCAGGGGACGGTCGTGGCAATCAGCCCCAGCATTTT; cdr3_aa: CATSSGDGRGNQPQHF
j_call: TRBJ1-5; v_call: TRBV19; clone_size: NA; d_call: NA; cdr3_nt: TGTGCCAGTAAGGCGGGTTTCGGCAATCAGCCCCAGCATTTT; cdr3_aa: CASKAGFGNQPQHF
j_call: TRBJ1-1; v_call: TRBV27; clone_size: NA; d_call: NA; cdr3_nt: TGTGCCAGCAGTATGAATCCCGCGCCGAACACTGAAGCTTTCTTT; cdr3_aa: CASSMNPAPNTEAFF
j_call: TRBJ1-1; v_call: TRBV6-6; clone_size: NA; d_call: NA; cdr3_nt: TGTGCCAGCGTTCACACAGAGAACACTGAAGCTTTCTTT; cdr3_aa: CASVHTENTEAFF
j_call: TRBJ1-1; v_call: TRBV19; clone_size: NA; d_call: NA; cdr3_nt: TGTGCCAGTAGCCTTGGAGCGGGGATCGGAGGGAACACTGAAGCTTTCTTT; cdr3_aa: CASSLGAGIGGNTEAFF
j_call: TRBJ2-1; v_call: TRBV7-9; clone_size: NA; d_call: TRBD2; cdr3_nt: TGTGCCAGCAGCTCAATTACTAGCGGGGGGGCAGTTGAGCAGTTCTTC; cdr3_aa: CASSSITSGGAVEQFF
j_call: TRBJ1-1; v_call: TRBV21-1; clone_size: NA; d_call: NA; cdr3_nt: TGTGCCAGCAGGCCCGATCATTGGGGGCCCGGGAAAGGTTTCTTT; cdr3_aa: CASRPDHWGPGKGFF
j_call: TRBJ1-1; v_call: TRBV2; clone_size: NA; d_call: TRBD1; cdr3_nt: TGTGCCAGCAGGGAACAGGGGGCTGAAGCTTTCTTT; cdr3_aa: CASREQGAEAFF
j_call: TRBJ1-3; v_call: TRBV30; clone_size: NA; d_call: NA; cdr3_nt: TGTGCCTGGAGTGTCTTCGAAACGGGACAACTCTCTGGAAACACCATATATTTT; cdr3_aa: CAWSVFETGQLSGNTIYF
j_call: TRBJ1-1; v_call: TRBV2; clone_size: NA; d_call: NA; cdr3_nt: TGTGCCAGCACCTCACAGGGAAACACTGAAGCTTTCTTT; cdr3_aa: CASTSQGNTEAFF
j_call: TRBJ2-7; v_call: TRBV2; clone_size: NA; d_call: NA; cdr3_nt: TGTGCCAGCAGTGAAGATGGTCAGGGGTACGAGCAGTACTTC; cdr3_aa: CASSEDGQGYEQYF
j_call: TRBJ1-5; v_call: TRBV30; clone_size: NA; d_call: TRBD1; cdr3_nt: TGTGCCTGGAGGGGACAGGGGAACAATCAGCCCCAGCATTTT; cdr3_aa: CAWRGQGNNQPQHF
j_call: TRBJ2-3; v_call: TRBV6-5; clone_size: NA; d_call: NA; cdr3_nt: TGTGCCAGCACCATCTCGCGGGCTAGCACAGATACGCAGTATTTT; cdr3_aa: CASTISRASTDTQYF
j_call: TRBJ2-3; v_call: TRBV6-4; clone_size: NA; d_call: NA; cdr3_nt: TGTGCCAGCAGTCGTGGGCCCGGCACAGATACGCAGTATTTT; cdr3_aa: CASSRGPGTDTQYF
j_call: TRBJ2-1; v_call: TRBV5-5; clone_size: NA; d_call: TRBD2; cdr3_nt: TGTGCCAGCAGCTTGTCGACGGGACTAGCGGGGGGCCAGTTCTTC; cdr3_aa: CASSLSTGLAGGQFF
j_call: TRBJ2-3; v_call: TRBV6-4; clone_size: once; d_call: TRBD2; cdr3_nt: TGTGCCAGCAGTGCCTCGGGACTAGCGGGGGCAGATACGCAGTATTTT; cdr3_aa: CASSASGLAGADTQYF
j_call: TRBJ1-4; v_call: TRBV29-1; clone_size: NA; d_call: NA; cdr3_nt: TGCAGCGTTGAAGAGTTTGGGCCAACCGAAAAACTGTTTTTT; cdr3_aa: CSVEEFGPTEKLFF
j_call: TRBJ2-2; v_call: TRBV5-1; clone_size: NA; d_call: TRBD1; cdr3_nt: TGCGCCAGCAGCTCGGACAGGGTGAAGCTGTTTTTT; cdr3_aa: CASSSDRVKLFF
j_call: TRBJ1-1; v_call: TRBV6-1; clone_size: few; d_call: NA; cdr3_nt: TGTGCCAGCAGTGATTCCCCGACCGGGGGGGCTGAAGCTTTCTTT; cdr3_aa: CASSDSPTGGAEAFF
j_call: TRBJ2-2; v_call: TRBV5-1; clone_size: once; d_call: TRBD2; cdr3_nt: TGCGCCAGCAGCTTGGAGGCTAGCGGGGCGAACACCGGGGAGCTGTTTTTT; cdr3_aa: CASSLEASGANTGELFF
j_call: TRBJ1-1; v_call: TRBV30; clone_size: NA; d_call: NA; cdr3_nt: TGTGCCTGGAGTGTACGCCGGGATAGAGCTTTCTTT; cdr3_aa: CAWSVRRDRAFF
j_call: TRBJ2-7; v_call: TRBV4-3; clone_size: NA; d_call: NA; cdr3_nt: TGCGCCAGCAGCCAAGAAGAAGACAGACTCCACTACGAGCAGTACTTC; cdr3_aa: CASSQEEDRLHYEQYF
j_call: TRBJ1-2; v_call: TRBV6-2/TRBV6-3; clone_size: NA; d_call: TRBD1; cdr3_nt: TGTGCCAGCAGCCATTTTACAGGGGGACGGGACTATGGCTACACCTTC; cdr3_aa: CASSHFTGGRDYGYTF
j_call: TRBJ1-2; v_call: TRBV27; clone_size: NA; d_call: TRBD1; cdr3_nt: TGTGCCAGCAGTTTAGATCCGGGACAGTATGGCTACACCTTC; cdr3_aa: CASSLDPGQYGYTF
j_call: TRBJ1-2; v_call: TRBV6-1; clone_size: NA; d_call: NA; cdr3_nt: TGTGCCAGCAGTGAAGATTACCTATGGGGCTACACCTTC; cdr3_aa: CASSEDYLWGYTF
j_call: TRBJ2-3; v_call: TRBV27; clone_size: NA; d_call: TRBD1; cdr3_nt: TGTGCCAGCCGGGACAGGGTCCCCTCCCCGCAGTATTTT; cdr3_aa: CASRDRVPSPQYF